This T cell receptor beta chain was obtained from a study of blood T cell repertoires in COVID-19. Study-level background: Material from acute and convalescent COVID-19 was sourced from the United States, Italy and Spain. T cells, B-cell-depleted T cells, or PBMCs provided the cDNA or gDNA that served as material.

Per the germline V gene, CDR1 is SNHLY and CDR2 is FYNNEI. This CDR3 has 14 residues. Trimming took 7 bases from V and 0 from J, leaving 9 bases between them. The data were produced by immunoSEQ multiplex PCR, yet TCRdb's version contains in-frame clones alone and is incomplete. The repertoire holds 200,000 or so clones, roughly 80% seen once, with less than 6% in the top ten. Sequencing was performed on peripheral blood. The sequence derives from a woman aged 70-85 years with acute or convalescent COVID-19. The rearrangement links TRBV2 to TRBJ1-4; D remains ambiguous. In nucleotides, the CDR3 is TGTGCCAGCACGAGGCGGCCAACTAATGAAAAACTGTTTTTT. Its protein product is CASTRRPTNEKLFF.